This T cell receptor (beta chain) was found in a study of T cell repertoires in cytomegalovirus infection. Study context: From public TCR beta signatures came an indication of both CMV infection and matching HLA type.

Study-wide findings and caveats: Cumulative public TCR beta family frequency identified carriers of CMV plus the relevant HLA. Ex vivo, HLA-C-restricted CMV-specific TCR beta clonotypes prevailed over the rest of the response.

This clonotype was seen repeatedly, ten times or more. Its antigen is as yet unknown. TCRdb processed the reads anew with MiXCR; each CDR3 protein has one entry. This sample carries around 100,000 distinct CDR3 sequences, 15% to 20% of them seen once, and the ten largest clones take about 7.3%. The sequence was obtained from a human donor in good health (CMV status not recorded). Some clones in this sample may be carry-over from other donors' samples. Source material: PBMCs.

The CDR3: CASSLDGTGQETQYF. The CDR3 DNA follows: TGTGCCAGCAGCTTAGACGGGACAGGGCAAGAGACCCAGTACTTC. The J gene is TRBJ2-5, the V gene TRBV7-9; 9 bases agree with TRBD1. CDR1 SEHNR and CDR2 FQNEAQ come from the germline V gene (reference sequence). The CDR3 runs 15 residues. After removal of 1 base from V and 2 bases from J, the junction contained 2 bases not matched to a gene.